This T cell receptor beta chain was identified during a study of regulatory T cells in long-lasting Graves disease. The CDR3 totals 15 residues. Germline CDR1 is MRHNA and CDR2 is SNTAGT. The time point was: persistent/refractory GD, antithyroid drugs over 5 years with positive TRAb. Isolated PBMC RNA provided the starting material for the TCR library. In its sample, this clonotype was seen once. Only one base separates this from a far larger clonotype, so it likely reflects a read error. Arm-PCR with iRepertoire HTBI primers amplified the CDR3 regions for these TCR beta libraries. As processed by the authors: From all samples, identification returned 14 TRBJ and approximately 62 TRBV segments. Each CDR3 protein is one row after TCRdb ran MiXCR on the multiplex PCR reads. TCRdb, not the authors, supplied the V and J calls. The sample lists about 310,000 distinct CDR3 sequences, 22% seen once, with around three fifths in the top ten.

Sequences were derived from peripheral blood mononuclear cells (PBMCs), sampled when the disease was refractory, from a patient treated with antithyroid drugs. The chain is built from TRBV6-4 and TRBJ1-2; no clear D. The receptor's source is a female donor with Graves disease. This CDR3 is CASSPLGVRGYGHTF. In DNA form, the CDR3 reads TGTGCCAGCAGTCCCCTGGGAGTGCGAGGCTATGGCCACACCTTC.